This paragraph covers one T cell receptor beta chain sequence. This clonotype was observed a handful of times. What this receptor recognizes is not known. Within one base of it there is no much larger clone, and no base qualities were kept. The sample was run on an Illumina NovaSeq 6000. TCR cDNA was synthesized by 5'RACE template switching, which introduced a universal primer site and unique molecular identifiers. cDNA synthesis was primed from both the TCR alpha and TCR beta constant segments. Library amplification involved two PCR steps, and the second step added sample barcodes and sequencing adapters. Libraries were sequenced on Illumina HiSeq 2500 (2x100 bp) or NovaSeq (2x150 bp). The source study handled its data this way. MIGEC was used to demultiplex reads and collapse the reads into UMI consensus sequences, and MiXCR was used for V(D)J alignment. Using edgeR on replicate PBMC samples, clonotypes were called vaccine-responding if FDR was below 0.01 and the log2 fold change was above 5 up to day 15. CD4 or CD8 identity was assigned to each bulk clonotype according to whether the clonotype was present at higher abundance in the sequenced CD4 repertoire or the sequenced CD8 repertoire. In TCRdb, the public reads were trimmed at Q25 with fastp and aligned with MiXCR, with productive beta chains retained. All rows with the same CDR3 protein become a single entry with the most common DNA and genes. The V and J calls follow TCRdb's processing rather than the paper's. The table for this sample lists a few hundred thousand distinct CDR3 sequences; 3% to 4.5% of them were counted only once. The leading ten clones occupy 20% to 25% of the sample.

The data stem from a study of T cells after yellow fever vaccination (dated by TCRdb to the late 2010s). About the study as a whole: The SMART-Seq v4 Ultra Low Input RNA kit was used to prepare libraries from fractions with low cell numbers. Two healthy male donors, one aged 18 to 30 and one aged 30 to 40 years, made up the cohort. To follow T-cell clones before and after both primary and booster YFV17D yellow fever vaccination, bulk TCR alpha and beta repertoires underwent longitudinal sequencing. Blood was drawn at multiple timepoints before and after primary and secondary immunization, with bulk PBMC replicates and cell subsets isolated. Results the study describes overall, beyond this receptor: Only a couple of donors were included in the study, so the extent to which the findings can be generalized is limited. A small fraction of clonotypes showed up in both the CD4 and CD8 compartments, probably as a result of convergent recombination. After the booster, most of the clones that had expanded following primary vaccination were detected again (roughly 96% of CD4 and 80% to 90% of CD8), which suggests that memory was broadly maintained. FACS-sorted repertoires could contain abundant contaminating clonotypes from the bulk population, so computational filtering was required. Compared with the primary T-cell response, the secondary T-cell response was weaker but faster, peaking on day 5 rather than day 15.

Spanning cysteine to phenylalanine, the CDR3 consists of 15 amino acids. Just CDR3 DNA is preserved here, 45 bases in frame from base 1. The germline V end is reduced by 4 bases and the J end by 1 base; junction bases left unmatched: 7. CDR1 is given as SGHRS and CDR2 as YFSETQ, both from the germline V gene. Per the publication, the treatment or condition label means: live attenuated yellow fever vaccine strain. Two biological replicates of bulk PBMCs were collected at each blood-draw timepoint. PBMCs were isolated from peripheral blood using a standard Ficoll-Paque protocol. TriZol was used to extract RNA from bulk PBMCs, from CD4 and CD8 fractions, and from dextramer-positive and dextramer-negative fractions.

The specimen comprised PBMCs, sampled 5 days after the yellow fever booster vaccination. This chain joins TRBV5-1 to TRBJ1-1; 7 central bases correspond to TRBD1. This clonotype originated in a man aged 18 to 29 who received the YFV17D yellow fever vaccine. The CDR3 in this case is CASSLGGGKNTEAFF. The DNA sequence reads TGCGCCAGCAGCCTAGGAGGGGGCAAGAACACTGAAGCTTTCTTT.